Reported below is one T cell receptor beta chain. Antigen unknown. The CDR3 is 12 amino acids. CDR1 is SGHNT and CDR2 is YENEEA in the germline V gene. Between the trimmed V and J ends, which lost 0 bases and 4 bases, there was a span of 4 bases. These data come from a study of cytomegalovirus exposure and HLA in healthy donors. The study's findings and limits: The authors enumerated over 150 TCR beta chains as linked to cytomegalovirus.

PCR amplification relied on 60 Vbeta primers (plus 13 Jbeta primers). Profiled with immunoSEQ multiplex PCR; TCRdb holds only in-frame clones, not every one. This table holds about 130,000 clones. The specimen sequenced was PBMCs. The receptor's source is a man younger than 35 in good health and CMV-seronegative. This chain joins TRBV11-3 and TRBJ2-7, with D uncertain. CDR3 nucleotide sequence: TGTGCCAGCAGCTTAGAGACTTACGAGCAGTACTTC. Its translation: CASSLETYEQYF.